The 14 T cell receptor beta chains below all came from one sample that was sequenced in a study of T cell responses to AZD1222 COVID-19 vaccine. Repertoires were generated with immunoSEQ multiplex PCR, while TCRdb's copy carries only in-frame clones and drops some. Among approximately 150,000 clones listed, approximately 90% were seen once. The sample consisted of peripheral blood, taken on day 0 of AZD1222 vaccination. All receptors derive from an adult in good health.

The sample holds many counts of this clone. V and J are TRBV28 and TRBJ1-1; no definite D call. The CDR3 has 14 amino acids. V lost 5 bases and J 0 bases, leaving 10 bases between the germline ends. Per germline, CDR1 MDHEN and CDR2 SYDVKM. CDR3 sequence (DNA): TGTGCCAGCAGTCCGCCGTCCTTGAACACTGAAGCTTTCTTT. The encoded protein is CASSPPSLNTEAFF.

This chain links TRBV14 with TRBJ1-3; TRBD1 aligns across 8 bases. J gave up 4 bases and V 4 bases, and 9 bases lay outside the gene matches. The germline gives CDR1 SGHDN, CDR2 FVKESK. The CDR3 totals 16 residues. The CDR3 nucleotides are TGTGCCAGCAGCCTCCAGGGGGCAATTGCGGGAAACACCATATATTTT. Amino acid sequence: CASSLQGAIAGNTIYF.

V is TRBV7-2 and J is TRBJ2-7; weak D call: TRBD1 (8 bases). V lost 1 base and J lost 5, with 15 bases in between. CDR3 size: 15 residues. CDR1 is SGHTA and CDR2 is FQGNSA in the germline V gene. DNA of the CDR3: TGTGCCAGCAGCTTAGGGACTAGGACAGGGAACGAGCAGTACTTC. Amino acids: CASSLGTRTGNEQYF. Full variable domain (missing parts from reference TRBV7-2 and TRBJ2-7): GAGVSQSPSNKVTEKGKDVELRCDPISGHTALYWYRQSLGQGLEFLIYFQGNSAPDKSGLPSDRFSAERTGGSVSTLTIQRTQQEDSAVYLCASSLGTRTGNEQYFGPGTRLTVT.

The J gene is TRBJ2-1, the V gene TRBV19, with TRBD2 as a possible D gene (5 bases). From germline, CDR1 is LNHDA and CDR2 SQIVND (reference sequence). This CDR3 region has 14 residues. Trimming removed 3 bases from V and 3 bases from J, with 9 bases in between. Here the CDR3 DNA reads TGTGCCAGTAGTATTGAGGGCCTCTACAATGAGCAGTTCTTC. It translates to CASSIEGLYNEQFF.

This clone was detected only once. CDR3 sequence: CASRVVGGSSYEQYF. In nucleotides, the CDR3 is TGTGCCAGCAGGGTAGTCGGCGGGAGTTCGTACGAGCAGTACTTC. The chain uses TRBV28 and TRBJ2-7; 7 bases are shared with TRBD2. The CDR3 extends over 15 amino acids. The germline V gene has CDR1 MDHEN and CDR2 SYDVKM. The V and J ends lost 6 bases and 4 bases, in that order; junction bases with no gene match: 12.

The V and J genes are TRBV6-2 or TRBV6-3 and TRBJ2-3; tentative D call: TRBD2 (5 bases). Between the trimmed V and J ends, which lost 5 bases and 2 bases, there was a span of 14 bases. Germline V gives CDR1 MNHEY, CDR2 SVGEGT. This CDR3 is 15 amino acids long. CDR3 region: CASSHQAATTDTQYF. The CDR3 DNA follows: TGTGCCAGCAGTCATCAAGCGGCCACCACAGATACGCAGTATTTT.

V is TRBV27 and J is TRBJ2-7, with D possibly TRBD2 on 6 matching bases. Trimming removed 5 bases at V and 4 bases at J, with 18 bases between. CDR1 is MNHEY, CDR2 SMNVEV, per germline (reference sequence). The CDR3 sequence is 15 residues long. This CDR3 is CASSPIPGREYEQYF. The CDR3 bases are TGTGCCAGCAGTCCTATCCCGGGGCGGGAATACGAGCAGTACTTC.

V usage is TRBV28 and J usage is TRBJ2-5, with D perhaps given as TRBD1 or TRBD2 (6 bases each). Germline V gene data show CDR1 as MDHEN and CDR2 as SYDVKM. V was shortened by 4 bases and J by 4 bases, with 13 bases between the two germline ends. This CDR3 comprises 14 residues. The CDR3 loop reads CASSWEGGGETQYF. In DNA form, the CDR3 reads TGTGCCAGCAGTTGGGAAGGGGGAGGAGAGACCCAGTACTTC.

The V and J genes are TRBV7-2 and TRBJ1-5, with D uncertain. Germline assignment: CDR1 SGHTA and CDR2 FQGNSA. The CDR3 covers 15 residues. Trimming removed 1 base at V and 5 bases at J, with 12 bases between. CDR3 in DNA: TGTGCCAGCAGCTTAGTGGGGTGGAGCGATCAGCCCCAGCATTTT. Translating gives CASSLVGWSDQPQHF.

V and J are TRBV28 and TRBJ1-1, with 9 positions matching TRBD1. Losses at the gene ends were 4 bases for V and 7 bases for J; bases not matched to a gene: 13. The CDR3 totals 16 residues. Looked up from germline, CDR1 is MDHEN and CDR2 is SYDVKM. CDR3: CASSYRTSLTGGEAFF. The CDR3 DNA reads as TGTGCCAGCAGTTACAGAACGTCTTTGACAGGGGGTGAAGCTTTCTTT.

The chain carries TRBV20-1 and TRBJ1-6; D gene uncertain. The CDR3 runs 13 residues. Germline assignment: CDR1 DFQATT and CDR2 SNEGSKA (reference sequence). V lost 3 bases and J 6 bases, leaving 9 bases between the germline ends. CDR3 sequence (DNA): TGCAGTGCTAGTCCCGCGGGTAATTCACCCCTCCACTTT. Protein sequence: CSASPAGNSPLHF.

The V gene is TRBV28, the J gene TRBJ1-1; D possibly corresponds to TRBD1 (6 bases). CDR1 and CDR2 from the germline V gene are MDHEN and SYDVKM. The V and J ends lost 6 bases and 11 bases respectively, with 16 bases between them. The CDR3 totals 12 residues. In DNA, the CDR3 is TGTGCCAGCAGAACAGGGCTCCTGGCGGCTTTCTTT. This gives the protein CASRTGLLAAFF.

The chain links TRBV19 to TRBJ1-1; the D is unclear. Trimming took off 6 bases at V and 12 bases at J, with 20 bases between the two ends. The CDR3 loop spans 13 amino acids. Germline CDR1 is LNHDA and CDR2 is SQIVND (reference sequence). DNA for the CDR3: TGTGCCAGTAGAGCACCGGGCCCCGGATTTTCTTTCTTT. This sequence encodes CASRAPGPGFSFF.

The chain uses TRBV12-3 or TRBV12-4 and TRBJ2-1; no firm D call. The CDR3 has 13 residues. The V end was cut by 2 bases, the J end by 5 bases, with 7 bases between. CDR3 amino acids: CASSLKEDNEQFF. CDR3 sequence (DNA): TGTGCCAGCAGTTTAAAAGAAGACAATGAGCAGTTCTTC.